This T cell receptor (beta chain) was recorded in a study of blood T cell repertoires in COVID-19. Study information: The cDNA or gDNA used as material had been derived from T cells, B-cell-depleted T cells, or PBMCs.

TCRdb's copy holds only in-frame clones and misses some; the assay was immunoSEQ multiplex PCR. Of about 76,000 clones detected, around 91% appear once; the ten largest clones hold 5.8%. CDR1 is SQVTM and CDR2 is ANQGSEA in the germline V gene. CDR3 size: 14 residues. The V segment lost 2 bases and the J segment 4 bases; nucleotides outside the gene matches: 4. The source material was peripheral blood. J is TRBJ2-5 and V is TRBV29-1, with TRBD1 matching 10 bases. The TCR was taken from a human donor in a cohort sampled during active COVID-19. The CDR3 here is CSVEPWDRGETQYF. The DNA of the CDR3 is TGCAGCGTTGAACCCTGGGACAGGGGAGAGACCCAGTACTTC.